This T cell receptor (beta chain) was captured in a study of shared clonotypes between healthy human individuals. Study as a whole: A donor's plate count was three for CD4 naive and three for CD4 memory; CD8 naive had two and CD8 memory one.

Method: immunoSEQ multiplex PCR; TCRdb's copy keeps in-frame clones and lacks some. The sample holds hundreds of thousands of clones; approximately 75% are singletons and the top ten take about 1.7%. The CDR3 runs 13 residues. V was trimmed by 5 bases and J by 2 bases, leaving 8 bases between them. Germline V gene lookup returns CDR1 SEHNR and CDR2 FQNEAQ (reference sequence). This clone has more than one count but fewer than ten. The antigen is undetermined. Whole-study findings and limits: Few donors restricted represented genetic and exposure-history diversity. Researchers found naive subsets generally carried larger estimated richness than memory subsets.

The receptor was isolated from a woman between 25 and 40 years old in good health. Sample: memory CD4+ T cells sorted from blood. As for subset: CD45RA-negative fraction. The gene calls are TRBV7-9 and TRBJ2-3; no firm D call. The CDR3 region has the DNA TGTGCCAGCAGCCCTAGGGTCACAGATACGCAGTATTTT. It specifies CASSPRVTDTQYF.